Sequencing of this T cell receptor (beta chain) was carried out in a study of PD-L1 blockade in urothelial cancer. On the study more broadly: Chemotherapy regimens numbering 0 to 3 had been given to patients. A median blood sample held 141,255 T cells and tens of thousands of unique TCRs. General observations from the study: Expansion of tumor-associated blood clones at 3 weeks was greater in durable-benefit patients.

Worth noting for this clone: Antigen unknown.

Stated time point: pretreatment peripheral blood. V dropped 5 bases and J dropped 6; count of bases not matched to a gene: 9. Germline V gene data show CDR1 as SGHAT and CDR2 as FQNNGV. The CDR3 is made up of 14 amino acids. Assay used: immunoSEQ multiplex PCR; TCRdb lists only in-frame clones, some missing. Of 50,000 or so clones listed, around 79% are singletons. This receptor was obtained from a man aged 65-85 years with urothelial cancer. Sample: PBMCs, taken around atezolizumab (anti-PD-L1) treatment. The chain uses TRBV11-2 and TRBJ1-1; TRBD1 aligns across 7 bases. In DNA form, the CDR3 reads TGTGCCAGCAGCACGGACAGGTCGTTGGCTGAAGCTTTCTTT. Its translation: CASSTDRSLAEAFF.